The 7 T cell receptor beta chains below all came from one sample that was sequenced in a study of response to subunit inactivated influenza vaccine. TCRdb redid the calling of the RT-PCR reads with MiXCR, one entry per CDR3 protein. The table shows roughly 500,000 distinct CDR3 sequences, with less than 25% occurring only once. These data also formed part of another study, on T cells expressing NK-cell markers. Per that study: cDNA encoding TCR beta was synthesized via 5'RACE template switching incorporating UMIs.

The starting material was CD4+ T cells sorted from PBMCs, obtained roughly 12 days after vaccination. Receptor source: a man aged 50-60 years who received an inactivated influenza vaccine.

The rearrangement uses TRBV5-1 and TRBJ1-2; D is possibly TRBD1 (6 bases). Germline CDR1 is SGHRS and CDR2 is YFSETQ. The V gene lost 2 bases and the J gene lost 5 bases, with 13 bases spanning the gap. The CDR3 loop spans 14 amino acids. The CDR3 nucleotides read TGCGCCAGCAGCTTAAACAGGGCAACGTATGGCTACACCTTC. Translating gives CASSLNRATYGYTF.

A few counts support this clonotype. This chain joins TRBV5-1 and TRBJ2-7; TRBD1 is a possible D gene (5 bases). The CDR3 covers 13 residues. V gave up 2 bases and J gave up 5 bases, with 11 bases separating them. CDR1 is SGHRS, CDR2 YFSETQ, per germline. The CDR3 DNA follows: TGCGCCAGCAGCTTTGCAGGGCGGAACGAGCAGTACTTC. Protein product: CASSFAGRNEQYF.

The CDR3 nucleotides are TGCAGTGCCACCACGGGACAGGCTAACTACAATGAGCAGTTCTTC. This encodes CSATTGQANYNEQFF. This sequence joins TRBV20-1 and TRBJ2-1; 8 bases agree with TRBD1. Germline lookup yields CDR1 DFQATT and CDR2 SNEGSKA (reference sequence). The CDR3 is 15 residues long. The V and J ends lost 6 bases and 3 bases, in that order; junction bases with no gene match: 10.

This chain links TRBV20-1 with TRBJ2-7, with D unclear. The ends were cut back, 3 bases at V and 3 bases at J, with 18 bases in the middle. This CDR3 has 15 amino acids. Looked up from germline, CDR1 is DFQATT and CDR2 is SNEGSKA (reference sequence). CDR3 nucleotides: TGCAGTGCTAGCCAGAGATTAAGGTGGCTCTACGAGCAGTACTTC. Translation gives CSASQRLRWLYEQYF.

The DNA for the CDR3 is TGTGCCAGCAGTTTAGGCCCGGTTCACGAGCAGTACTTC. This sequence encodes CASSLGPVHEQYF. This sequence joins TRBV27 and TRBJ2-7, with D hard to call. Per the germline V gene, CDR1 is MNHEY and CDR2 is SMNVEV (reference sequence). The CDR3 is 13 residues long. The V gene lost 2 bases and the J gene lost 5 bases, with 10 bases spanning the gap.

J is TRBJ2-1 and V is TRBV5-1; D not resolved. This CDR3 region has 16 residues. V lost 0 bases to trimming and J lost 4 bases, with 14 bases between them. Germline V CDR1 and CDR2: SGHRS, YFSETQ. This chain's CDR3 is CASSLAVRNTYNEQFF. CDR3 DNA sequence: TGCGCCAGCAGCTTGGCCGTCAGGAACACATACAATGAGCAGTTCTTC.

This clonotype showed up many times. CDR3: CSAKPGVEQYF. Written as DNA, the CDR3 is TGCAGTGCTAAACCAGGGGTAGAGCAGTACTTC. The genes are TRBV20-1 and TRBJ2-7; D is perhaps TRBD1 (6 bases). Germline V gene lookup returns CDR1 DFQATT and CDR2 SNEGSKA (reference sequence). This CDR3 contains 11 residues. Trimming removed 4 bases at V and 7 bases at J, with 11 bases between.